The sequence of this TCR beta chain was determined in a study of T cell responses to AZD1222 COVID-19 vaccine. A remark on this clone: What it binds is not known.

The repertoire was sequenced with immunoSEQ multiplex PCR; TCRdb's copy has only in-frame clones and lacks some. This table has tens of thousands of clones, just over 90% appearing once. General study points: The study identified only six AZD1222 recipients as seropositive at baseline. Across spike, vaccine-associated CD4 TCRs were found, dominant at 160-218 and 743-854. Nearly half of unique spike-specific TCRs reportedly avoided B.1.351 and B.1.1.7 mutated regions. Donors, mostly white British, included more females; clonal diversity was possibly underestimated.

Germline-derived CDR1 and CDR2 are MNHEY and SMNVEV (reference sequence). Trimming removed 7 bases at V and 1 base at J, with 9 bases between. The CDR3 totals 13 residues. V usage is TRBV27 and J usage is TRBJ2-3; weak D call: TRBD2 (6 bases). This sample comprised peripheral blood, obtained 28 days after the second dose of the MenACWY control vaccine. The origin of this receptor is an adult who received the MenACWY meningococcal vaccine as a control. The CDR3 sequence is CASTGAGTDTQYF. CDR3 nucleotides: TGTGCCAGCACGGGAGCGGGCACAGATACGCAGTATTTT.